The 30 T cell receptor beta chains reported below all come from one sample, sequenced in a study of response to subunit inactivated influenza vaccine. One entry per CDR3 protein results from TCRdb running MiXCR on the RT-PCR reads. This table has approximately 570,000 distinct CDR3 sequences, 6.5% to 8% appearing once. The material sequenced was PBMCs from blood, taken less than 30 months after vaccination. The receptors come from a man aged 50 to 75 who received an inactivated influenza vaccine.

The rearrangement joins TRBV15 to TRBJ1-2; TRBD1 matches 9 bases. Losses at the gene ends were 5 bases for V and 8 bases for J; bases not matched to a gene: 15. Germline V gene data show CDR1 as LNHNV and CDR2 as YYDKDF (reference sequence). This CDR3 comprises 16 residues. CDR3 sequence: CATSPGRGQGWDGYTF. The CDR3 bases are TGTGCCACCAGCCCCGGGAGAGGACAGGGGTGGGACGGCTACACCTTC.

This clonotype appeared many times. The rearrangement joins TRBV7-7 to TRBJ2-2, with no clear D. Looked up from germline, CDR1 is SSHAT and CDR2 is FNYEAQ (reference sequence). Trimming stripped 4 bases from V and 0 bases from J, with 6 bases between. The CDR3 is 14 amino acids. This CDR3 reads CASSWAPNTGELFF. CDR3 bases: TGTGCCAGCAGCTGGGCACCGAACACCGGGGAGCTGTTTTTT.

Many counts were recorded for this clonotype. The chain employs TRBV2 and TRBJ2-3; the match to TRBD2 covers 7 bases. CDR1 is SNHLY and CDR2 is FYNNEI in the germline V gene. This CDR3 has 18 residues. With V trimmed by 1 base and J by 0 bases, 10 bases remained unmatched. CDR3 DNA: TGTGCCAGCAGTGAAGTCGGCTCAGTCGGGAGGAGCACAGATACGCAGTATTTT. It yields the protein CASSEVGSVGRSTDTQYF.

The gene calls are TRBV3-1 and TRBJ1-1; TRBD1 might be the D (5 bases). V lost 2 bases and J 3 bases, leaving 7 bases between the germline ends. Germline CDR1 and CDR2: LGHDT and YNNKEL (reference sequence). CDR3 size: 13 residues. This chain's CDR3 is CASSQRGYTEAFF. CDR3 sequence (DNA): TGTGCCAGCAGCCAAAGGGGTTACACTGAAGCTTTCTTT.

This clonotype was detected ten times or more. The chain joins TRBV25-1 to TRBJ2-7, with D tentatively TRBD1 (6 bases). Germline values: CDR1 MGHDK, CDR2 SYGVNS. V lost 5 bases, J lost 2 bases, and 13 bases lay in between. There are 14 residues in the CDR3. CDR3 in DNA: TGTGCCAGCAGTCAGGAGACAGGAGCCTACGAGCAGTACTTC. It yields the protein CASSQETGAYEQYF.

The V gene is TRBV18, the J gene TRBJ2-1; D is perhaps TRBD1 (6 bases). Trimming took off 2 bases at V and 4 bases at J, with 18 bases between the two ends. Germline CDR1 KGHSH, CDR2 LQKENI. This CDR3 is 17 amino acids long. CDR3 nucleotides: TGTGCCAGCTCACCAGGTGGTTGGGGGCCAGTGTACAATGAGCAGTTCTTC. The encoded protein is CASSPGGWGPVYNEQFF.

This clonotype was found many times. The rearrangement links TRBV5-1 to TRBJ1-5; D remains unclear. The ends were cut back, 1 base at V and 4 bases at J, with 6 bases in the middle. Germline assignment: CDR1 SGHRS and CDR2 YFSETQ. This CDR3 region has 13 residues. The CDR3 loop reads CASSLRQNQPQHF. The DNA for the CDR3 is TGCGCCAGCAGCTTGCGGCAGAATCAGCCCCAGCATTTT.

V usage is TRBV4-3 and J usage is TRBJ2-1; D might be TRBD2 (5 bases). V lost 0 bases, J lost 13 bases, and 16 bases lay in between. Germline V CDR1 and CDR2: LGHNA, YSLEER. CDR3 size: 14 residues. The CDR3 sequence: CASSQDRGVGYQFF. For the CDR3, the DNA is TGCGCCAGCAGCCAAGATCGGGGAGTGGGTTATCAGTTCTTC.

On this clonotype itself: A junction boundary mismatches the germline segment, possibly from a read error. CDR3 loop: CSSSHSSGRNEQFF. The DNA for the CDR3 is TGTTCCAGCAGCCACAGTAGCGGGAGGAATGAGCAGTTCTTC. The rearrangement uses TRBV3-1 and TRBJ2-1, with TRBD2 identical over 10 bases. Per germline, CDR1 LGHDT and CDR2 YNNKEL (reference sequence). There are 14 residues in the CDR3.

This clonotype has ten or more counts. The rearrangement uses TRBV20-1 and TRBJ2-7; D is undetermined. Trimming took off 1 base at V and 6 bases at J, with 10 bases between the two ends. The CDR3 sequence is 12 residues long. From germline, CDR1 is DFQATT and CDR2 SNEGSKA (reference sequence). This CDR3 reads CSARGAQPEQYF. The CDR3, as DNA: TGCAGTGCTAGAGGGGCCCAGCCCGAGCAGTACTTC.

This clonotype was observed a handful of times. J is TRBJ1-3 and V is TRBV28, with a weak D call TRBD1 (5 bases). Germline CDR1 reads MDHEN; CDR2 reads SYDVKM. V was cut by 6 bases and J by 0 bases, with 12 bases left in between. The CDR3 extends over 15 amino acids. The CDR3 is CASRSPGGSGNTIYF. The CDR3 coding sequence is TGTGCCAGCAGATCCCCGGGGGGCTCTGGAAACACCATATATTTT.

Ten or more counts support this clonotype. This sequence joins TRBV28 and TRBJ1-2; no firm D call. In germline, CDR1 is MDHEN, CDR2 SYDVKM. There are 12 residues in the CDR3. V lost 1 base and J 5 bases, leaving 5 bases between the germline ends. In nucleotides, the CDR3 is TGTGCCAGCAGTTTATTCAATTATGGCTACACCTTC. Protein product: CASSLFNYGYTF.

Many counts were recorded for this clonotype. The chain links TRBV6-5 to TRBJ2-7, with D uncertain. The CDR3 is made up of 14 amino acids. CDR1 MNHEY and CDR2 SVGAGI come from the germline V gene. The V end was cut by 0 bases, the J end by 4 bases, with 10 bases between. CDR3 nucleotide sequence: TGTGCCAGCAGTTACTCTGGCAGAGTGTACGAGCAGTACTTC. It yields the protein CASSYSGRVYEQYF.

This clonotype was counted between two and nine times. V is TRBV29-1 and J is TRBJ2-1; 7 nucleotides line up with TRBD2. Per germline, CDR1 SQVTM and CDR2 ANQGSEA. Trimming removed 6 bases from V and 4 bases from J; junction bases left unmatched: 12. The CDR3 totals 15 residues. The DNA for the CDR3 is TGCAGCGTCGTCCCGGTCCGCGGGGGTTACAATGAGCAGTTCTTC. Amino acid sequence: CSVVPVRGGYNEQFF.

In regard to this clonotype: A read error may be the cause here, since a much bigger clone is one base away. The chain couples TRBV5-6 to TRBJ2-3, with 10 bases aligning to TRBD1. Germline V gene lookup returns CDR1 SGHDT and CDR2 YYEEEE. This CDR3 spans 19 amino acids. For the CDR3, the DNA is TGTGCCTGCAGCTTAATTCGGGACAGGGGCATGTACCTACCCGAGACGCAGTATTTT. The encoded protein is CACSLIRDRGMYLPETQYF.

This clonotype was detected only a few times. The V call is TRBV10-3, the J call TRBJ2-1; D remains ambiguous. This CDR3 spans 12 amino acids. Germline lookup yields CDR1 ENHRY and CDR2 SYGVKD. The V end lost 3 bases, the J end lost 6 bases, and 6 bases lay between the germline ends. This CDR3 reads CAISDKRNEQFF. The CDR3 coding sequence is TGTGCCATCAGTGATAAGCGCAATGAGCAGTTCTTC.

The chain employs TRBV19 and TRBJ1-1, with TRBD1 as a possible D gene (5 bases). The length of the CDR3 is 14 residues. CDR1 and CDR2 from the germline V gene are LNHDA and SQIVND (reference sequence). Trimming pared 0 bases from V and 4 bases from J, leaving 9 bases between. CDR3 coding DNA: TGTGCCAGTAGTATAGATATGACAGCCACTGAAGCTTTCTTT. Its translation: CASSIDMTATEAFF.

The rearrangement joins TRBV5-5 to TRBJ1-5; unclear D gene. The CDR3 length is 17 residues. Trimming shortened V by 0 bases and J by 1 base, and 14 bases separated the two germline ends. Germline CDR1 SGHKS, CDR2 YYEKEE (reference sequence). The CDR3 reads CASSLGRTTASNQPQHF. The CDR3, as DNA: TGTGCCAGCAGCTTGGGCCGGACCACGGCGAGCAATCAGCCCCAGCATTTT.

V and J are TRBV27 and TRBJ2-3; a possible D gene is TRBD1 (5 bases). Germline CDR1 reads MNHEY; CDR2 reads SMNVEV (reference sequence). This CDR3 spans 16 amino acids. Trimming took off 3 bases at V and 3 bases at J, with 16 bases between the two ends. CDR3 region: CASSFRWGSRTDTQYF. The DNA for the CDR3 is TGTGCCAGCAGTTTTCGTTGGGGCTCCAGGACAGATACGCAGTATTTT.

This clonotype was seen a few times. The gene calls are TRBV18 and TRBJ2-2; D ambiguous. V was clipped by 2 bases and J by 6 bases, with 10 bases between them. Germline CDR1 KGHSH, CDR2 LQKENI. The CDR3 is 14 amino acids. CDR3 DNA sequence: TGTGCCAGCTCACCAGAGGTCTCGGCCGGGGAGCTGTTTTTT. As protein: CASSPEVSAGELFF.

CDR3: CAISENRAGANVLTF. DNA for the CDR3: TGTGCCATCAGTGAGAATAGGGCTGGGGCCAACGTCCTGACTTTC. The chain joins TRBV10-3 to TRBJ2-6; D unclear. This CDR3 is built from 15 residues. The germline gives CDR1 ENHRY, CDR2 SYGVKD. Between the trimmed V and J ends, which lost 2 bases and 2 bases, there was a span of 7 bases.

This clonotype was found many times. The chain employs TRBV20-1 and TRBJ2-7; 7 nucleotides match TRBD1. V trimming: 1 base; J trimming: 6 bases; junction bases outside the gene matches: 6. Germline loops: CDR1 DFQATT, CDR2 SNEGSKA (reference sequence). The length of the CDR3 is 13 residues. The CDR3 nucleotides read TGCAGTGCTAGAGCCCCGACAGGGACCGAGCAGTACTTC. Its translation is CSARAPTGTEQYF.

The chain uses TRBV18 and TRBJ2-3, with 7 bases aligning to TRBD1. With 6 bases clipped from V and 5 bases from J, the junction kept 5 bases outside the gene matches. Germline CDR1 KGHSH, CDR2 LQKENI. The CDR3 has 13 amino acids. For the CDR3, the DNA is TGTGCCAGCTCTATGGACAGGATAGATACGCAGTATTTT. Translated: CASSMDRIDTQYF.

The V and J genes are TRBV5-6 and TRBJ1-2; 7 bases agree with TRBD1. Trimming took 1 base from V and 7 from J; bases not matched to a gene: 4. CDR1 is SGHDT and CDR2 is YYEEEE in the germline V gene. The CDR3 sequence is 13 residues long. The CDR3 sequence: CASSLTGAGGYTF. DNA of the CDR3: TGTGCCAGCAGCTTGACAGGGGCGGGTGGCTACACCTTC.

This clonotype was observed a handful of times. This chain connects TRBV7-2 to TRBJ2-7; a weak D match, TRBD1 (7 bases). V shed 6 bases and J shed 6 bases, with 18 bases lying between them. The CDR3 has 14 amino acids. Germline CDR1 is SGHTA and CDR2 is FQGNSA. CDR3 region: CASSRQGGMSEQYF. The CDR3 DNA sequence: TGTGCCAGCAGTAGACAGGGCGGGATGTCCGAGCAGTACTTC.

The chain couples TRBV5-6 to TRBJ2-7; TRBD2 agrees at 7 bases. V was clipped by 4 bases and J by 3 bases; unmatched bases: 4. The length of the CDR3 is 13 residues. The germline CDR1 and CDR2 sequences are SGHDT and YYEEEE. The CDR3: CASSVGGIYEQYF. DNA for the CDR3: TGTGCCAGCAGCGTGGGGGGGATCTACGAGCAGTACTTC.

The chain recombines TRBV28 with TRBJ2-7, with 9 nucleotides matching TRBD2. Trimming at V came to 7 bases and at J to 5 bases, leaving 15 bases not matched to a gene. Germline-derived CDR1 and CDR2 are MDHEN and SYDVKM. CDR3 length equals 16 residues. This CDR3 is CASTLGGSGSFHEQYF. The CDR3 DNA reads as TGTGCCAGCACCTTGGGAGGTAGCGGGAGTTTCCACGAGCAGTACTTC.

The genes are TRBV6-2 or TRBV6-3 and TRBJ1-1, with 8 bases fitting TRBD1. Germline V gene lookup returns CDR1 MNHEY and CDR2 SVGEGT. Trimming removed 6 bases from V and 11 bases from J; junction bases left unmatched: 14. This CDR3 region has 14 residues. The CDR3 DNA reads TGTGCCAGCAGAACGACAGGGGCCCGCGGTGAGGCTTTCTTT. Its translation: CASRTTGARGEAFF.

This chain links TRBV7-9 with TRBJ1-1; D might be TRBD1 (6 bases). The CDR3 is 16 residues long. CDR1 is SEHNR and CDR2 is FQNEAQ in the germline V gene (reference sequence). The V end was cut by 0 bases, the J end by 6 bases, with 17 bases between. The CDR3 region has the DNA TGTGCCAGCAGCTTAGCAACCGGGGGCGGGATATCTGAAGCTTTCTTT. The encoded protein is CASSLATGGGISEAFF.

Ten or more counts support this clonotype. This rearrangement joins TRBV4-3 to TRBJ2-2, with D perhaps TRBD2 (5 bases). The V gene's germline CDR1 is LGHNA and CDR2 YSLEER. V was clipped by 3 bases and J by 6 bases, with 17 bases between them. CDR3 length equals 16 residues. The chain's CDR3 is CASSQVTGYGSGELFF. In DNA form, the CDR3 reads TGCGCCAGCAGCCAGGTTACGGGGTATGGGTCCGGGGAGCTGTTTTTT.